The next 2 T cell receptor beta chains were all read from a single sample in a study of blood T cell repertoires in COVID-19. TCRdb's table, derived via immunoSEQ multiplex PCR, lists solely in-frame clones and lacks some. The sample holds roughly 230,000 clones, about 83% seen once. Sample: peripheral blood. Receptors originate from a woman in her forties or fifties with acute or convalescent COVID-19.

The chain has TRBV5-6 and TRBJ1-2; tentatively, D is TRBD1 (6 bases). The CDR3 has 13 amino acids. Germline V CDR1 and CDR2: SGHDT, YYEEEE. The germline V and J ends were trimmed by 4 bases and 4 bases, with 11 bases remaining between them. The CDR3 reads CASSLNRVYGYTF. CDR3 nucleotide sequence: TGTGCCAGCAGCCTCAACAGGGTCTATGGCTACACCTTC.

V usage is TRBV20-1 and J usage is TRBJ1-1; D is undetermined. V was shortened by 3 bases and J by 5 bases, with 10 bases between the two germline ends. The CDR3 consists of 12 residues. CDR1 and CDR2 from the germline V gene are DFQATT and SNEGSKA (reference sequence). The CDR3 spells CSASGGRTEAFF. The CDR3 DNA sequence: TGCAGTGCTAGTGGAGGGAGGACTGAAGCTTTCTTT.